A single sample gave rise to the 10 T cell receptor beta chains below, sequenced in a study of blood T cells in healthy people across ages. Sample-barcoded 5' priming and a J-beta primer mix drove a second PCR of about 6 to 12 cycles. MiXCR was run by TCRdb on the 5' RACE reads, yielding one entry per CDR3 protein. The profile covers just over 800,000 distinct CDR3 sequences, with about 62% appearing a single time and roughly 25% taken by the ten largest. The sample was blood. These receptors were collected from a man aged 25-45 years in good health.

The V gene is TRBV4-2, the J gene TRBJ2-1; TRBD1 matches 9 bases. Germline V gives CDR1 LGHNA, CDR2 YNFKEQ. CDR3 length: 16 residues. V lost 0 bases to trimming and J lost 1 base; unmatched junction nucleotides: 1. This CDR3 is CASSQDGQGSYNEQFF. The CDR3 bases are TGTGCCAGCAGCCAAGATGGACAGGGGTCCTACAATGAGCAGTTCTTC.

The J gene is TRBJ2-7, the V gene TRBV5-1, with a weak D call TRBD2 (6 bases). The assigned J gene may be wrong: the sequence end matches TRBJ2-5 better. The length of the CDR3 is 15 residues. The germline V gene has CDR1 SGHRS and CDR2 YFSETQ. The CDR3 DNA is TGCGCCAGCAGCTTGGTTGCGGGGAAAAAAGAGACCCAGTACTTC. Amino acids: CASSLVAGKKETQYF.

J is TRBJ1-5 and V is TRBV28, with 7 bases that match TRBD1. CDR3 length equals 14 residues. Germline values: CDR1 MDHEN, CDR2 SYDVKM. V was clipped by 4 bases and J by 3 bases; unmatched bases: 3. The CDR3 is CASSWTGFNQPQHF. CDR3 bases: TGTGCCAGCAGTTGGACAGGATTCAATCAGCCCCAGCATTTT.

This sequence joins TRBV6-5 and TRBJ2-5; D is possibly TRBD1 or TRBD2 (5 bases each). Gene TRBJ2-7 matches the end of the DNA better, so the J call may be wrong. Germline CDR1 reads MNHEY; CDR2 reads SVGAGI. The CDR3 covers 16 residues. CDR3 in DNA: TGTGCCAGCAGTTTCCCGGGGAATGAAGGGGCCAACGAGCAGTACTTC. It is translated as CASSFPGNEGANEQYF.

This sequence joins TRBV4-1 and TRBJ2-1, with 8 bases aligning to TRBD2. V was pared by 0 bases and J by 8 bases, with 9 bases of the junction left unmatched. Germline V gives CDR1 MGHRA, CDR2 YSYEKL. The CDR3 has 16 residues. The CDR3 region is CASSQEARGGIDEQFF. DNA for the CDR3: TGCGCCAGCAGCCAAGAGGCCCGGGGGGGCATAGATGAGCAGTTCTTC.

The J gene is TRBJ2-1, the V gene TRBV7-8; 7 bases fit TRBD2. Germline assignment: CDR1 SGHVS and CDR2 FQNEAQ. V lost 0 bases to trimming and J lost 0 bases; unmatched junction nucleotides: 5. The length of the CDR3 is 17 residues. CDR3 region: CASSLAVGGTSYNEQFF. The CDR3 DNA follows: TGTGCCAGCAGCTTAGCTGTGGGGGGGACCTCCTACAATGAGCAGTTCTTC.

Concerning this clonotype: The junction departs from germline at one end; a sequencing error may be responsible. CDR3 loop: CGARDQRGVFF. CDR3 bases: TGCGGTGCTAGAGATCAAAGGGGCGTGTTCTTC. The chain employs TRBV20-1 and TRBJ2-1, with D possibly TRBD1 on 5 matching bases. Germline assignment: CDR1 DFQATT and CDR2 SNEGSKA (reference sequence). The CDR3 loop spans 11 amino acids.

The CDR3 loop reads CASSQDVSGGAETQYF. DNA of the CDR3: TGTGCCAGCAGCCAAGATGTTAGCGGGGGGGCAGAGACCCAGTACTTC. This chain links TRBV3-1 with TRBJ2-5, with 11 bases that match TRBD2. The germline CDR1 and CDR2 sequences are LGHDT and YNNKEL (reference sequence). Trimming took 0 bases from V and 4 from J; bases not matched to a gene: 4. The CDR3 runs to 16 residues.

The V call is TRBV6-2 or TRBV6-3, the J call TRBJ2-5; the D is unclear. The DNA end favors TRBJ2-7, so the J call may be wrong. The V gene's germline CDR1 is MNHEY and CDR2 SVGEGT. The CDR3 loop spans 12 amino acids. In DNA form, the CDR3 reads TGTGCCAGCAGTTACCCGTGGGCCGAGCAGTACTTC. Its translation: CASSYPWAEQYF.

V and J are TRBV6-5 and TRBJ1-5; D call uncertain. The germline V and J ends were trimmed by 0 bases and 9 bases, with 9 bases remaining between them. This CDR3 has 13 residues. The germline gives CDR1 MNHEY, CDR2 SVGAGI. The CDR3 coding sequence is TGTGCCAGCAGTTACTCGGCTCACCGGCCCCAGCATTTT. It codes for CASSYSAHRPQHF.